A single sample is the source of the 7 T cell receptor beta chains below, sequenced in a study of shared clonotypes between healthy human individuals. This table comes from immunoSEQ multiplex PCR, and its TCRdb copy is limited to in-frame clones, with some not included. The data show some 580,000 clones, less than 98% seen once. Input material: naive CD4+ T cells sorted from blood. The subset is: CD45RA+ positively selected. The receptors were gathered from a young woman in good health.

The chain uses TRBV5-6 and TRBJ1-5, with D possibly being TRBD1 (5 bases). The germline gives CDR1 SGHDT, CDR2 YYEEEE. V was cut by 5 bases and J by 0 bases, with 15 bases left in between. The CDR3 is 16 residues long. CDR3 amino acids: CASSFLGGDSNQPQHF. The DNA for the CDR3 is TGTGCCAGCAGTTTCCTCGGAGGGGATAGCAATCAGCCCCAGCATTTT.

This chain uses TRBV28 with TRBJ2-7; D gene uncertain. The ends were cut back, 5 bases at V and 0 bases at J, with 14 bases in the middle. The germline CDR1 and CDR2 sequences are MDHEN and SYDVKM. CDR3 size: 15 residues. CDR3 DNA: TGTGCCAGCAGTGACCTTTGGACCAGCTCCTACGAGCAGTACTTC. Residues: CASSDLWTSSYEQYF.

The V gene is TRBV28, the J gene TRBJ1-2, with D unclear. Trimming took 3 bases from V and 2 from J, leaving 13 bases between them. CDR1 and CDR2 from the germline V gene are MDHEN and SYDVKM. The CDR3 sequence is 15 residues long. The CDR3 DNA reads as TGTGCCAGCAGTTTGGAGACGGGCACCAACTATGGCTACACCTTC. Its translation: CASSLETGTNYGYTF.

The chain links TRBV28 to TRBJ1-6, with D maybe TRBD1 (5 bases). Germline V gene sequence: CDR1 MDHEN, CDR2 SYDVKM. Between the trimmed V and J ends, which lost 2 bases and 4 bases, there was a span of 12 bases. The CDR3 spans 16 residues. Here the CDR3 DNA reads TGTGCCAGCAGTTTAGATAGGGACGGTTATAATTCACCCCTCCACTTT. This gives the protein CASSLDRDGYNSPLHF. The full variable domain, with the rest looked up from reference TRBV28 and TRBJ1-6, is DVKVTQSSRYLVKRTGEKVFLECVQDMDHENMFWYRQDPGLGLRLIYFSYDVKMKEKGDIPEGYSVSREKKERFSLILESASTNQTSMYLCASSLDRDGYNSPLHFGNGTRLTVT.

The chain couples TRBV10-3 to TRBJ2-2; TRBD2 might be the D (5 bases). Trimming pared 0 bases from V and 4 bases from J, leaving 9 bases between. Germline lookup yields CDR1 ENHRY and CDR2 SYGVKD. CDR3 length equals 15 residues. CDR3 in amino acids: CAISESGLLTGELFF. CDR3 bases: TGTGCCATCAGTGAGTCCGGACTTCTCACCGGGGAGCTGTTTTTT.

The rearrangement links TRBV6-4 to TRBJ2-1; TRBD2 might be the D (6 bases). Per germline, CDR1 MRHNA and CDR2 SNTAGT. The CDR3 totals 13 residues. The ends were cut back, 2 bases at V and 9 bases at J, with 11 bases in the middle. The CDR3 loop reads CASSDQPGGEQFF. In DNA form, the CDR3 reads TGTGCCAGCAGTGACCAGCCCGGGGGTGAGCAGTTCTTC.

The rearrangement joins TRBV6-1 to TRBJ1-2; D is possibly TRBD1 (6 bases). Looked up from germline, CDR1 is MNHNS and CDR2 is SASEGT. Deletions cut 4 bases from V and 4 bases from J, with 13 bases between. The CDR3 sequence is 14 residues long. The chain's CDR3 is CASSGRGVGYGYTF. CDR3 sequence (DNA): TGTGCCAGCAGTGGGAGGGGGGTTGGCTATGGCTACACCTTC.